This TCR beta chain was recovered during a study of post-analysis software for immune sequencing data. Study-wide background: Included courses were relapsing-remitting and secondary progressive multiple sclerosis; progressive-relapsing multiple sclerosis was also included.

Study-wide results and caveats: Patients carried a few TRBV segments more frequently than controls did, and TRBV5-6, TRBV5-1 and TRBV20-1 were among them. Controls showed significantly higher normalized Chao1 diversity than did multiple sclerosis patients. Same-batch preparations were strongly co-clustered by F measure.

The CDR3 is 12 amino acids. The V and J ends lost 2 bases and 8 bases respectively, with 12 bases between them. The germline V gene encodes CDR1 DFQATT and CDR2 SNEGSKA (reference sequence). This clonotype has at least ten counts. Its target is unknown. Unique-molecular-identifier-tagged TCR beta cDNA libraries were used. T cells numbering roughly 0.9 to 10 million yielded cDNA molecules that totaled approximately 500,000. A single record per CDR3 protein comes from TCRdb applying MiXCR to the PCR reads. The sample yields 350,000 to 450,000 distinct CDR3 sequences, around 33% seen once. Sequenced: blood. The J gene is TRBJ1-2, the V gene TRBV20-1, with no clear D. The origin of this receptor is a girl aged 10 to 17 with multiple sclerosis. The CDR3 here is CSARNTPGGYTF. In nucleotides, the CDR3 is TGCAGTGCTAGAAACACCCCGGGGGGCTACACCTTC.